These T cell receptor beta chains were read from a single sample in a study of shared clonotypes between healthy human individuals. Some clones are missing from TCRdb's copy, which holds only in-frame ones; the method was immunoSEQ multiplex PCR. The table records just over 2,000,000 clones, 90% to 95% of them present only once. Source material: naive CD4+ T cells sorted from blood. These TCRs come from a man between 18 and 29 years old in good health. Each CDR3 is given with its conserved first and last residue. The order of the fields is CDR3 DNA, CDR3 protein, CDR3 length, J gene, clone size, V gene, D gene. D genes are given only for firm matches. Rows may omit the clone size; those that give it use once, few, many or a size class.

TGTGCCAGCAGCAGGGACAGGGGCTCAGATACGCAGTATTTT	CASSRDRGSDTQYF	14	TRBJ2-3	NA	TRBV2	TRBD1
TGTGCCAGCAGTGTACGACAGGGACAAGCTTTCTTT	CASSVRQGQAFF	12	TRBJ1-1	NA	TRBV2	TRBD1
TGTGCCAGCATACCTGGGACTAGCGGGAGGGCCCCGAGCTCCTACGAGCAGTACTTC	CASIPGTSGRAPSSYEQYF	19	TRBJ2-7	NA	TRBV6-4	TRBD2
TGCAGCACTCGAACCGGGACTAGCGGATCAGATACGCAGTATTTT	CSTRTGTSGSDTQYF	15	TRBJ2-3	NA	TRBV29-1	TRBD2
TGTGCCAGCAGCTTAGCGGTAGCGGGGGGCACAGATACGCAGTATTTT	CASSLAVAGGTDTQYF	16	TRBJ2-3	NA	TRBV7-8	TRBD2
TGTGCCAGCAGCACAGACAGGGGAGTAAGGGAGCAGTACTTC	CASSTDRGVREQYF	14	TRBJ2-7	NA	TRBV5-6	TRBD1
TGTGCCAGCTCCCCCCGTAGGCCGACTAGCGGGGACTCTGGGGCCAACGTCCTGACTTTC	CASSPRRPTSGDSGANVLTF	20	TRBJ2-6	NA	TRBV18	TRBD2
TGTGCCTGGAGGTCGTGGCCGGGGGAAACTGAAGCTTTCTTT	CAWRSWPGETEAFF	14	TRBJ1-1	NA	TRBV30	NA
TGTGCCAGCAGCCTAGACAGAGGAAACACTGAAGCTTTCTTT	CASSLDRGNTEAFF	14	TRBJ1-1	many	TRBV11-1	NA
TGTGCCAGCAGTGATGAAGGGCTATGGACTGAAGCTTTCTTT	CASSDEGLWTEAFF	14	TRBJ1-1	NA	TRBV2	NA
TGTGCCAGCAGCCGGACAGGGGGCAGGGACACCGGGGAGCTGTTTTTT	CASSRTGGRDTGELFF	16	TRBJ2-2	few	TRBV11-2	TRBD1
TGTGCCAGCAGCCAGTTCAGGGAATCTAGTTCACCCCTCCACTTT	CASSQFRESSSPLHF	15	TRBJ1-6	NA	TRBV7-6	NA
TGTGCCAGTAGTCCTCGGGGCAGTTACTATGGCTACACCTTC	CASSPRGSYYGYTF	14	TRBJ1-2	NA	TRBV19	NA
TGTGCCATCAGTGAACGAACGGGACTTTATGGCTACACCTTC	CAISERTGLYGYTF	14	TRBJ1-2	NA	TRBV10-3	NA
TGTGCCACCAGCAGAGAGGCTAGCGGGAGCGGGGCTAGAGAGACCCAGTACTTC	CATSREASGSGARETQYF	18	TRBJ2-5	NA	TRBV15	TRBD2
TGTGCCAGCAGCCCCTGGAAGTCTAGCGGGGGTCACAGCACAGATACGCAGTATTTT	CASSPWKSSGGHSTDTQYF	19	TRBJ2-3	NA	TRBV14	TRBD2
TGTGCCAGCTCACCACCGGTCAAGCCCGACACCATATATTTT	CASSPPVKPDTIYF	14	TRBJ1-3	NA	TRBV18	NA
TGTGCCAGCGATAGGGCGGGGCGTAGGAATGAGCAGTTCTTC	CASDRAGRRNEQFF	14	TRBJ2-1	NA	TRBV6-1	NA
TGTGCCACCAGCAGGGGGGTTCAGCCCCAGCATTTT	CATSRGVQPQHF	12	TRBJ1-5	NA	TRBV15	NA
TGTGCCAGCAGTGACCCTCCCCCGGGACTAGCGGGAGGGGCCCAGTACTTC	CASSDPPPGLAGGAQYF	17	TRBJ2-5	NA	TRBV6-4	TRBD2
TGTGCCAGCAGTGAATTCTCGGACAGGCCTAGCAGGGAGCAGTACTTC	CASSEFSDRPSREQYF	16	TRBJ2-7	NA	TRBV25-1	TRBD1
TGTGCCAGCAGGACAGGGAATAAGGCTGAAGCTTTCTTT	CASRTGNKAEAFF	13	TRBJ1-1	NA	TRBV25-1	TRBD1
TGTGCCAGCAGTCCGAGGGCGGGTCAGCCCCAGCATTTT	CASSPRAGQPQHF	13	TRBJ1-5	NA	TRBV27	NA
TGTGCCAGCTCCCTTTGGACTAGCGGGACCTACGAGCAGTACTTC	CASSLWTSGTYEQYF	15	TRBJ2-7	NA	TRBV18	TRBD2
TGCGCCAGCAGGTTCGGGACCTCGAACACTGAAGCTTTCTTT	CASRFGTSNTEAFF	14	TRBJ1-1	NA	TRBV5-1	NA
TGTGCCAGCAGCCCCCGACTAGCGGGAAGCACAGATACGCAGTATTTT	CASSPRLAGSTDTQYF	16	TRBJ2-3	NA	TRBV7-2	TRBD2
TGTGCCAGCAGTTCTCGGGCGGGACAGACGTACTACAATGAGCAGTTCTTC	CASSSRAGQTYYNEQFF	17	TRBJ2-1	NA	TRBV27	NA
TGCGCCAGCAGTCCACAGGGGGATTATGGCTACACCTTC	CASSPQGDYGYTF	13	TRBJ1-2	NA	TRBV4-1	TRBD1
TGTGCCAGCGGTCTGGTAGAGGGAAAGAACATTCAGTACTTC	CASGLVEGKNIQYF	14	TRBJ2-4	NA	TRBV27	NA
TGCAGCGTCACCCCCGGGACAGCAATGAACACTGAAGCTTTCTTT	CSVTPGTAMNTEAFF	15	TRBJ1-1	NA	TRBV29-1	TRBD1
TGTGCCAGCAGCCCGCTAGCGGAAACCTACGAGCAGTACTTC	CASSPLAETYEQYF	14	TRBJ2-7	NA	TRBV6-5	TRBD2
TGCGCCAGCAGCTTGGCCTCAGAATCCTACGAGCAGTACTTC	CASSLASESYEQYF	14	TRBJ2-7	once	TRBV5-1	NA
TGTGCCAGTAGAACGACAGGGTCCTACAATGAGCAGTTCTTC	CASRTTGSYNEQFF	14	TRBJ2-1	NA	TRBV19	TRBD1
TGCGCCAGCAGCCAGGCCGGGACGGCAACTAATGAAAAACTGTTTTTT	CASSQAGTATNEKLFF	16	TRBJ1-4	NA	TRBV4-1	NA